This T cell receptor beta chain was obtained from a study of response to subunit inactivated influenza vaccine. Whole-study findings and limits: With each seasonal influenza vaccination, the authors suggested, few new T cells are recruited.

TCRdb redid the calling of the RT-PCR reads with MiXCR, one entry per CDR3 protein. The data contain around 710,000 distinct CDR3 sequences, 11% to 15% of them singletons. Germline V gene lookup returns CDR1 DFQATT and CDR2 SNEGSKA (reference sequence). The ends lost 0 bases at V and 3 bases at J; junction bases unmatched: 8. The CDR3 is 15 residues long. This clonotype appeared a few times. Its cognate antigen is unknown. The J gene is TRBJ2-7, the V gene TRBV20-1, with 7 nucleotides matching TRBD2. The specimen comprised PBMCs from blood, sampled around 15 days before vaccination. This sequence was found in a middle-aged man who received an inactivated influenza vaccine. The CDR3 region has the DNA TGCAGTGCTAGAGAAGTGACTAGCCGTTACTACGAGCAGTACTTC. Protein: CSAREVTSRYYEQYF.